The source of this TCR beta chain is a study of PD-1 blockade in classical Hodgkin lymphoma. Brentuximab vedotin exposure varied among the patients, all of whom had relapsed after autologous stem cell transplantation. Classification of best responses gave complete response, partial response or progressive disease. A remark on this clone: The antigen is not known.

General observations from the study: Repertoires differed for reasons still undefined, possibly disease activity or prior therapy. CD4+ but not CD8+ TCR diversity rose significantly by C4D1. Complete responders entered with baseline diversity on par with newly diagnosed patients, the results showed.

Profiling relied on immunoSEQ multiplex PCR, and the TCRdb table lists in-frame clones only, not all of them. The sample lists 14,000 to 15,000 clones, less than 70% occurring once. The CDR3 extends over 13 amino acids. Germline V gene lookup returns CDR1 SGHRS and CDR2 YFSETQ. Trimming took off 4 bases at V and 5 bases at J, with 12 bases between the two ends. This chain joins TRBV5-1 and TRBJ2-5; a weak D match, TRBD2 (6 bases). This specimen was peripheral blood mononuclear cells (PBMCs), taken at baseline. The sequence was collected from a human donor with classical Hodgkin lymphoma. The DNA for the CDR3 is TGCGCCAGCAGCCCGGGAGTGGGGGAGACCCAGTACTTC. The encoded protein is CASSPGVGETQYF.